This T cell receptor beta chain stems from a study of cytomegalovirus exposure and HLA in healthy donors. Whole-study context: Researchers previously reported finding roughly 120 million unique TCR beta sequences from roughly 200 million T cells. Early on, a data release was issued that held some 85 million unique TCRs from HLA-typed donors.

The primer mix had 60 Vbeta and 13 Jbeta primers. The repertoire was sequenced with immunoSEQ multiplex PCR; TCRdb's copy has only in-frame clones and lacks some. The sample table includes about 110,000 clones. The donors (healthy individuals) were bone marrow donors. At sampling all donors were nominally healthy, likely with unrecorded immune exposures. The CDR3 totals 15 residues. Germline CDR1 and CDR2: SEHNR and FQNEAQ (reference sequence). V was pared by 5 bases and J by 3 bases, with 17 bases between. The genes are TRBV7-9 and TRBJ2-7, with D tentatively TRBD2 (5 bases). The TCR comes from a man aged 25 to 40 in good health and CMV-seronegative. Sample: PBMCs. CDR3 in amino acids: CASSPRDYSLYEQYF. CDR3 DNA sequence: TGTGCCAGCAGCCCCCGAGACTATAGCCTCTACGAGCAGTACTTC.